This T cell receptor beta chain was profiled in a study of cytomegalovirus exposure and HLA in healthy donors. From germline, CDR1 is SGHRS and CDR2 YFSETQ. The CDR3 length is 15 residues. The junction had 7 bases not matched to a gene; V was cut back by 7 bases and J by 1 base. This clone was counted once. Other nucleotide sequences in the sample specify the same CDR3. PCR amplification relied on 60 Vbeta primers (plus 13 Jbeta primers). TCRdb's copy holds only in-frame clones and misses some; the assay was immunoSEQ multiplex PCR. The profile covers about 130,000 clones, with around 80% appearing a single time and approximately 1% taken by the ten largest.

The chain recombines TRBV5-1 with TRBJ2-2; TRBD1 agrees at 7 bases. The sequenced sample consisted of PBMCs. The receptor comes from a woman younger than 45 in good health and CMV-seronegative. CDR3 in DNA: TGCGCCAGCTCCTCCGGGACAGTGAACACCGGGGAGCTGTTTTTT. This translates into CASSSGTVNTGELFF.